Many counts were recorded for the clone carrying this T cell receptor (beta chain). As yet, its antigen is unknown. Using unique molecular identifiers, the investigators prepared the TCRbeta library. TCRdb reprocessed the PCR reads with MiXCR, giving one entry per CDR3 protein. The table records around 270,000 distinct CDR3 sequences, roughly 8.2% of them present only once. This specimen comes from a study of T-cell reconstitution after alpha-beta-depleted transplantation in children. Overall study findings and caveats: Fresh T-cell production supplied most of the T-cell counts and diversity seen one year after transplant. The high TCRbeta diversity at day 60 in some patients came from surviving recipient T cells and thymic progenitors.

This CDR3 contains 16 residues. Germline V gene sequence: CDR1 MNHEY, CDR2 SMNVEV (reference sequence). Trimming cost V 5 bases and J 7 bases; bases outside gene matches: 10. The clonotype originates from a female patient aged 2 to 10 who had a stem cell transplant for Fanconi anemia, so the T cells may come from the graft donor. The sequencing here drew on peripheral blood, taken 360 days after TCRalphabeta/CD19-depleted stem cell transplant. The chain uses TRBV27 and TRBJ2-2; 10 positions match TRBD2. CDR3 protein: CASSPSGGAWIGELFF. As DNA, the CDR3 is TGTGCCAGCAGTCCAAGCGGGGGGGCGTGGATCGGGGAGCTGTTTTTT.